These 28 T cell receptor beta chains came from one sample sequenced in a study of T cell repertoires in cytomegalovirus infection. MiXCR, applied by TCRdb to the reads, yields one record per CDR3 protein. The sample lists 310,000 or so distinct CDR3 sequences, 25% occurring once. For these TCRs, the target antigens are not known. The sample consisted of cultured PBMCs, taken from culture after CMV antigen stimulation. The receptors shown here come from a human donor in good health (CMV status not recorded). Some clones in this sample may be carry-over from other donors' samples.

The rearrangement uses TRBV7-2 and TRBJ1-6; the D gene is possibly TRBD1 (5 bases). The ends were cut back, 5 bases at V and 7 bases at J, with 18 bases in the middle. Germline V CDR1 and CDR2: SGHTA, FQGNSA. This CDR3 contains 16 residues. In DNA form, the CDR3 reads TGTGCCAGCAGCCTGGGGGGGGGAAACTCCAATTCACCCCTCCACTTT. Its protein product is CASSLGGGNSNSPLHF.

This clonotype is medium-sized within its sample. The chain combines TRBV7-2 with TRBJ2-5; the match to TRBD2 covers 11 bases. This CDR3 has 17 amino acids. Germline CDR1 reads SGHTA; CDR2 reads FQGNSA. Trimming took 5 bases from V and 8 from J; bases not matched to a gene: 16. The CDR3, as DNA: TGTGCCAGCAGCGGACGACTAGCGGGAACCTTAAGAGATACCCAGTACTTC. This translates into CASSGRLAGTLRDTQYF.

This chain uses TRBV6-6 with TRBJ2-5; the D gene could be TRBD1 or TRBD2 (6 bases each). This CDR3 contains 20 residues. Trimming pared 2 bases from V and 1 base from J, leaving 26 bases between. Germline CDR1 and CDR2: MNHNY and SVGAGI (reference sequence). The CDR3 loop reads CASSYGAFLGGTNFQETQYF. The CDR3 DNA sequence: TGTGCCAGCAGTTACGGCGCGTTTTTAGGGGGGACGAATTTCCAAGAGACCCAGTACTTC.

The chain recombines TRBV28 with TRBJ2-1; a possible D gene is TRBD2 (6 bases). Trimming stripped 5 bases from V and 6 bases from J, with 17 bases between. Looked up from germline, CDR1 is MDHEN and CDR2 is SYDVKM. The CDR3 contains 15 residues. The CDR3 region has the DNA TGTGCCAGCAGTCTCCCGTGGGAGGTGGGCAATGAGCAGTTCTTC. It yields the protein CASSLPWEVGNEQFF. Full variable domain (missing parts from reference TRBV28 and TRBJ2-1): DVKVTQSSRYLVKRTGEKVFLECVQDMDHENMFWYRQDPGLGLRLIYFSYDVKMKEKGDIPEGYSVSREKKERFSLILESASTNQTSMYLCASSLPWEVGNEQFFGPGTRLTVL.

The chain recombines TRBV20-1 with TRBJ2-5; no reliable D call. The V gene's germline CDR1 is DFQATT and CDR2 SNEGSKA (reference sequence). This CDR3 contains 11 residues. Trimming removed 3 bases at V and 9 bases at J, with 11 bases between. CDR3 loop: CSARAGSAQYF. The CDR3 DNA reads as TGCAGTGCTAGGGCTGGGTCCGCCCAGTACTTC.

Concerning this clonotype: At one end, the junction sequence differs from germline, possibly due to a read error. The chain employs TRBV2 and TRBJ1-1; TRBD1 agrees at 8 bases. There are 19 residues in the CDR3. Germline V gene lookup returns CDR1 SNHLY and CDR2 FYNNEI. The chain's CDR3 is CASIENLGQGYFMNTEAFF. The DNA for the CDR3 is TGTGCCAGCATTGAAAACCTCGGACAGGGCTATTTCATGAACACTGAAGCTTTCTTT.

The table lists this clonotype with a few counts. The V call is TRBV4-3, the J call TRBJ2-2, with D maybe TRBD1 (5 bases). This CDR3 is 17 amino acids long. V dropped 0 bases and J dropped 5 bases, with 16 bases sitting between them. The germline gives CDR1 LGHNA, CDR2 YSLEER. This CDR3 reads CASSQDMTLQETGELFF. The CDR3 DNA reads TGCGCCAGCAGCCAAGATATGACCCTACAGGAGACCGGGGAGCTGTTTTTT.

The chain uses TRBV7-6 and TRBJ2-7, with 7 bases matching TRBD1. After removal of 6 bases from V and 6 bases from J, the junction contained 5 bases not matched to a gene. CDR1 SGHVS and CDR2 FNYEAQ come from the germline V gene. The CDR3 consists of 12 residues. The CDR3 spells CASSRQGSEQYV. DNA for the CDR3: TGTGCCAGCAGTAGACAGGGTTCCGAGCAGTACGTC.

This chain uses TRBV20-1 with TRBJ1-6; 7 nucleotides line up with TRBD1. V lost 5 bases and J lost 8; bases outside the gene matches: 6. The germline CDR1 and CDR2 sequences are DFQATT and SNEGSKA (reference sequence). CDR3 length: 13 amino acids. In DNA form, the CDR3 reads TGCAGTGCTTTAACAGGGGCTGATTCACCCCTCCACTTT. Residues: CSALTGADSPLHF.

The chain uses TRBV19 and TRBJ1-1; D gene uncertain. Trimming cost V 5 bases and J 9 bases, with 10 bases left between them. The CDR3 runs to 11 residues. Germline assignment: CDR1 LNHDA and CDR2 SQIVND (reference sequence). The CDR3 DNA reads TGTGCCAGTAGTGTCTGGCCCAAAGCTTTCTTT. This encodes CASSVWPKAFF.

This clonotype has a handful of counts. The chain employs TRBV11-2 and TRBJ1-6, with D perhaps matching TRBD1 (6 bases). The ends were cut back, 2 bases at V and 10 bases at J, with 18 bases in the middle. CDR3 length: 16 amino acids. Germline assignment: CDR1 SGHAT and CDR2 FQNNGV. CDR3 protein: CASSLKWGLEESPLHF. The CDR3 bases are TGTGCCAGCAGCTTAAAATGGGGGCTTGAGGAGTCACCCCTCCACTTT. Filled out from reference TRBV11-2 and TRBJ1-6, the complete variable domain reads EAGVAQSPRYKIIEKRQSVAFWCNPISGHATLYWYQQILGQGPKLLIQFQNNGVVDDSQLPKDRFSAERLKGVDSTLKIQPAKLEDSAVYLCASSLKWGLEESPLHFGNGTRLTVT.

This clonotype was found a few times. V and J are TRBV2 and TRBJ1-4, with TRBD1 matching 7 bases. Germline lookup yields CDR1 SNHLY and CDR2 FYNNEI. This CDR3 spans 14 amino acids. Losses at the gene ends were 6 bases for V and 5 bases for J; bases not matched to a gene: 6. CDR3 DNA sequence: TGTGCCAGCAGGAACAGGGGAGGAAATGAAAAACTGTTTTTT. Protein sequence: CASRNRGGNEKLFF. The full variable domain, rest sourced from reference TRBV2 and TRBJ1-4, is EPEVTQTPSHQVTQMGQEVILRCVPISNHLYFYWYRQILGQKVEFLVSFYNNEISEKSEIFDDQFSVERPDGSNFTLKIRSTKLEDSAMYFCASRNRGGNEKLFFGSGTQLSVL.

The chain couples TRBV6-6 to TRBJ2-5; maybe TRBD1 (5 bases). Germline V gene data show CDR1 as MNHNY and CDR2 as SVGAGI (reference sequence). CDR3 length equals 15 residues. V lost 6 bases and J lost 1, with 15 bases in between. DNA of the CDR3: TGTGCCAGCAGCCGAGCCTTGACAGCCCAAGAGACCCAGTACTTC. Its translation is CASSRALTAQETQYF.

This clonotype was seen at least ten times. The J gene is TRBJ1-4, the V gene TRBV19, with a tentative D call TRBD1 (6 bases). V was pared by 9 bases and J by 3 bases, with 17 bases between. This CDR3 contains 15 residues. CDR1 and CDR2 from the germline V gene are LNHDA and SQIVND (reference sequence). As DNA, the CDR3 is TGTGCCAGCGTCCCGAGGGGGGTGGCTAATGAAAAACTGTTTTTT. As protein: CASVPRGVANEKLFF.

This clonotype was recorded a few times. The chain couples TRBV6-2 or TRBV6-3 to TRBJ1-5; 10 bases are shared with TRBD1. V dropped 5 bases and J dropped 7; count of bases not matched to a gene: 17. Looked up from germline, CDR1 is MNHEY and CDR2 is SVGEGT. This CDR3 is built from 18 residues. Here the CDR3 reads CASSGTRDRGSSRQPQHF. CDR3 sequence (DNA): TGTGCCAGCAGTGGAACCCGGGACAGGGGATCCTCAAGACAGCCCCAGCATTTT.

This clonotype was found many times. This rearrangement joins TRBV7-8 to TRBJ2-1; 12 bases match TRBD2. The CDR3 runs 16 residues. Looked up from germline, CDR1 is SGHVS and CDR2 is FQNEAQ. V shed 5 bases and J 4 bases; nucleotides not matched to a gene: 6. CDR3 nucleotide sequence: TGTGCCAGCAGCCCCCGACTAGCGGGAGATTACAATGAGCAGTTCTTC. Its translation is CASSPRLAGDYNEQFF.

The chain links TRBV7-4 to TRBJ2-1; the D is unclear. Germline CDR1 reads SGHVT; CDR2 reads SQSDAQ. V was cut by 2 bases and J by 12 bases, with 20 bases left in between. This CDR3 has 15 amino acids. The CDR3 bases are TGTGCCAGCAGCTTACTCCCCGTTACAATGATGGGGCAGTTCTTC. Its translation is CASSLLPVTMMGQFF. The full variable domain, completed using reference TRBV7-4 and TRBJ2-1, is GAGVSQSPRYKVAKRGRDVALRCDSISGHVTLYWYRQTLGQGSEVLTYSQSDAQRDKSGRPSGRFSAERPERSVSTLKIQRTEQGDSAVYLCASSLLPVTMMGQFFGPGTRLTVL.

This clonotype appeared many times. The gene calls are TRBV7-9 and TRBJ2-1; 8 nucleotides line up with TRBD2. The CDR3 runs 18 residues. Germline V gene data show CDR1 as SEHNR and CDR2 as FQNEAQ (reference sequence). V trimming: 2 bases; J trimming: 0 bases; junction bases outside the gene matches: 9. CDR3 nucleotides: TGTGCCAGCAGCTTACTTGGCGGGAGGTATCTCTCCTACAATGAGCAGTTCTTC. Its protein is CASSLLGGRYLSYNEQFF.

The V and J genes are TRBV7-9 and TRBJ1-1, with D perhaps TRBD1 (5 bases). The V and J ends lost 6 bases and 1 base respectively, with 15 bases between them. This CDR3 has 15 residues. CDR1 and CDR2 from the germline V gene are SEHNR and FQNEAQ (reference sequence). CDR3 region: CASSQTGLSNTEAFF. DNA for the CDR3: TGTGCCAGCAGTCAAACGGGACTCTCGAACACTGAAGCTTTCTTT. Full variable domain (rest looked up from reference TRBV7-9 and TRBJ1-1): DTGVSQNPRHKITKRGQNVTFRCDPISEHNRLYWYRQTLGQGPEFLTYFQNEAQLEKSRLLSDRFSAERPKGSFSTLEIQRTEQGDSAMYLCASSQTGLSNTEAFFGQGTRLTVV.

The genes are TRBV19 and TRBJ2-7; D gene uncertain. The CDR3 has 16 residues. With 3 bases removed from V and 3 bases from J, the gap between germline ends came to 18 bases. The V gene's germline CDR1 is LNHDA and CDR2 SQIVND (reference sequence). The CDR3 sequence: CASSIKQAGRLYEQYV. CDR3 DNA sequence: TGTGCCAGTAGTATCAAACAAGCTGGCCGCCTCTACGAGCAGTACGTC.

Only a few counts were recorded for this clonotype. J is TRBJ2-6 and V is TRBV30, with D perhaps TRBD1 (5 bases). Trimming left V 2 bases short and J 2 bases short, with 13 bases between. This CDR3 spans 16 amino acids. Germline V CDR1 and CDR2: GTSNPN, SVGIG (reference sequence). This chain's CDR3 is CAWSPPGSPGANVLTF. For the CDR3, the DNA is TGTGCCTGGAGTCCCCCAGGGTCCCCTGGGGCCAACGTCCTGACTTTC.

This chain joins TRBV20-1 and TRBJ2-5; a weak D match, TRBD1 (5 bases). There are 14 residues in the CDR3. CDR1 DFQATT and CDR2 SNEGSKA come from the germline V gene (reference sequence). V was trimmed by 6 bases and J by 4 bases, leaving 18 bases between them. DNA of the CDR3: TGCAGTGCCCTTCGGTCGGACATTGGAGAGACCCAGTACTTC. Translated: CSALRSDIGETQYF.

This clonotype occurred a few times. As DNA, the CDR3 is TGCAGCGCCCGATCTGGAAACACCATATATTTT. Its translation is CSARSGNTIYF. The rearrangement uses TRBV29-1 and TRBJ1-3; D call uncertain. CDR1 SQVTM and CDR2 ANQGSEA come from the germline V gene. CDR3 length: 11 amino acids. Deletions cut 7 bases from V and 1 base from J, with 5 bases between.

The CDR3 here is CASSVLATGGELFF. CDR3 nucleotides: TGTGCCAGCAGTGTTCTAGCGACGGGCGGGGAGCTGTTTTTT. The chain carries TRBV6-1 and TRBJ2-2, with a tentative D call TRBD2 (6 bases). Trimming removed 4 bases at V and 7 bases at J, with 13 bases between. The CDR3 is made up of 14 amino acids. Looked up from germline, CDR1 is MNHNS and CDR2 is SASEGT.

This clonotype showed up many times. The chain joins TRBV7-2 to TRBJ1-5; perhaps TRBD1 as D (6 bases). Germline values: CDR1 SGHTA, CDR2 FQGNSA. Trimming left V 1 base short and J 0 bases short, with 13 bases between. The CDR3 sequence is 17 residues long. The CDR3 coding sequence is TGTGCCAGCAGCTTAGACCGACAGGCGACTAGCAATCAGCCCCAGCATTTT. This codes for CASSLDRQATSNQPQHF.

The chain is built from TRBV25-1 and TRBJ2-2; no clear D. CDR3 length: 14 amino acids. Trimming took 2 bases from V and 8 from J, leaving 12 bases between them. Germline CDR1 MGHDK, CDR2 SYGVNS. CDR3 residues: CASSEGDRAGELFF. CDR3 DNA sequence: TGTGCCAGCAGTGAAGGGGATAGGGCGGGGGAGCTGTTTTTT. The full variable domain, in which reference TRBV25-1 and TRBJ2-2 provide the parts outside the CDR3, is EADIYQTPRYLVIGTGKKITLECSQTMGHDKMYWYQQDPGMELHLIHYSYGVNSTEKGDLSSESTVSRIRTEHFPLTLESARPSHTSQYLCASSEGDRAGELFFGEGSRLTVL.

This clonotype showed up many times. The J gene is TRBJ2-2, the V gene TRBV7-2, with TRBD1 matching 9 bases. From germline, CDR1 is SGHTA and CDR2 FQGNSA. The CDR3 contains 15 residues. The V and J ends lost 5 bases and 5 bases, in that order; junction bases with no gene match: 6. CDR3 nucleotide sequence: TGTGCCAGCAGCCCGGGACAGGGAGGAACCGGGGAGCTGTTTTTT. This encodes CASSPGQGGTGELFF.

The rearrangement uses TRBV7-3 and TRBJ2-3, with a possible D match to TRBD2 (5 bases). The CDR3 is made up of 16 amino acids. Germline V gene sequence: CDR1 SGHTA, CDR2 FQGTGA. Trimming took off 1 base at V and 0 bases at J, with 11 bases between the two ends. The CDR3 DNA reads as TGTGCCAGCAGCTTAATATCGGCTAGCAGCACAGATACGCAGTATTTT. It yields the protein CASSLISASSTDTQYF.